The 31 T cell receptor beta chains below all came from one sample that was sequenced in a study of cytomegalovirus exposure and HLA in healthy donors. PCR employed 60 Vbeta and 13 Jbeta primers. TCRdb's copy holds only in-frame clones and misses some; the assay was immunoSEQ multiplex PCR. This table has some 180,000 clones, about 83% appearing once. The sample taken for sequencing was PBMCs. These receptors all come from a man aged 40-50 years in good health and CMV-seropositive.

This chain joins TRBV5-4 and TRBJ1-5, with D unclear. V was clipped by 0 bases and J by 7 bases, with 5 bases between them. Germline V gene sequence: CDR1 SGHNT, CDR2 YYREEE (reference sequence). The CDR3 sequence is 12 residues long. The CDR3 protein is CASSLAGQPQHF. CDR3 DNA sequence: TGTGCCAGCAGCTTGGCTGGCCAGCCCCAGCATTTT.

CDR3: CASSTGQSSGNTGELFF. The CDR3 region has the DNA TGCGCCAGCAGCACGGGACAATCGAGCGGGAACACCGGGGAGCTGTTTTTT. The V and J genes are TRBV5-1 and TRBJ2-2; D is perhaps TRBD1 (6 bases). The ends were cut back, 4 bases at V and 1 base at J, with 17 bases in the middle. The CDR3 length is 17 residues. CDR1 and CDR2 (germline): SGHRS, YFSETQ.

The chain recombines TRBV7-9 with TRBJ1-2, with a weak D call TRBD1 (6 bases). Germline values: CDR1 SEHNR, CDR2 FQNEAQ (reference sequence). The CDR3 consists of 14 residues. V lost 1 base and J lost 4, with 10 bases in between. DNA for the CDR3: TGTGCCAGCAGCTTAGAAGGGGGGGGCTATGGCTACACCTTC. Residues: CASSLEGGGYGYTF.

This clone was seen only once. J is TRBJ1-1 and V is TRBV29-1; no clear D. This CDR3 is 14 amino acids long. Trimming took off 4 bases at V and 4 bases at J, with 16 bases between the two ends. Germline V CDR1 and CDR2: SQVTM, ANQGSEA. Written as DNA, the CDR3 is TGCAGCGTTGCCTCCCAGGTGGATTTCACTGAAGCTTTCTTT. Protein product: CSVASQVDFTEAFF.

This clone was seen only once. This chain uses TRBV18 with TRBJ1-4; 7 positions agree with TRBD1. Germline trimming cut 1 base from V and 2 bases from J; bases unmatched to any gene: 4. Germline V gene data show CDR1 as KGHSH and CDR2 as LQKENI. The CDR3 sequence is 16 residues long. The CDR3 DNA is TGTGCCAGCTCACCACAGGGGGCTGGGACTAATGAAAAACTGTTTTTT. This sequence encodes CASSPQGAGTNEKLFF.

V usage is TRBV5-1 and J usage is TRBJ1-1; 8 bases are shared with TRBD1. The CDR3 has 15 residues. Germline lookup yields CDR1 SGHRS and CDR2 YFSETQ. V shed 4 bases, J shed 5 bases, and the junction held 10 bases outside the gene matches. CDR3 in amino acids: CASSTQQGVGTEAFF. CDR3 in DNA: TGCGCCAGCAGCACCCAACAGGGGGTGGGGACTGAAGCTTTCTTT.

The J gene is TRBJ1-2, the V gene TRBV11-2, with no clear D. The germline CDR1 and CDR2 sequences are SGHAT and FQNNGV. The V end lost 2 bases, the J end lost 2 bases, and 6 bases lay between the germline ends. This CDR3 comprises 13 residues. For the CDR3, the DNA is TGTGCCAGCAGCTTATGGCAGAACTATGGCTACACCTTC. Its translation is CASSLWQNYGYTF.

V is TRBV6-5 and J is TRBJ1-1, with D possibly being TRBD1 (6 bases). This CDR3 spans 15 amino acids. V gave up 7 bases and J gave up 1 base, with 16 bases separating them. Looked up from germline, CDR1 is MNHEY and CDR2 is SVGAGI. For the CDR3, the DNA is TGTGCCAGCACCTTGCGGGGGGCCGGGAACACTGAAGCTTTCTTT. Amino acid sequence: CASTLRGAGNTEAFF.

The chain is built from TRBV4-2 and TRBJ2-7, with 10 bases matching TRBD2. The CDR3 runs to 16 residues. Germline lookup yields CDR1 LGHNA and CDR2 YNFKEQ. The V and J ends lost 4 bases and 3 bases, in that order; junction bases with no gene match: 9. The DNA of the CDR3 is TGTGCCAGCAGCCTAGACCTGGGACTAGCGTACTACGAGCAGTACTTC. Translating gives CASSLDLGLAYYEQYF.

The rearrangement joins TRBV6-1 to TRBJ2-7; the match to TRBD1 covers 10 bases. V dropped 7 bases and J dropped 4; count of bases not matched to a gene: 7. Germline-derived CDR1 and CDR2 are MNHNS and SASEGT. The CDR3 is 14 amino acids. The CDR3 loop is CASTKDRGGYEQYF. In DNA form, the CDR3 reads TGTGCCAGCACTAAGGACAGGGGGGGTTACGAGCAGTACTTC.

This rearrangement joins TRBV29-1 to TRBJ2-1; 7 bases line up with TRBD1. CDR1 is SQVTM, CDR2 ANQGSEA, per germline. This CDR3 is 16 amino acids long. V shed 6 bases and J 9 bases; nucleotides not matched to a gene: 20. CDR3 coding DNA: TGCAGCGTCCCTGACCCTGAACAGGGGATTGCTAGTGAGCAGTTCTTC. Translation gives CSVPDPEQGIASEQFF.

The gene calls are TRBV7-9 and TRBJ2-6; 8 bases are a match to TRBD1. This CDR3 comprises 17 residues. From germline, CDR1 is SEHNR and CDR2 FQNEAQ (reference sequence). V dropped 4 bases and J dropped 2; count of bases not matched to a gene: 7. This CDR3 reads CASSSPAGGTGANVLTF. The CDR3 bases are TGTGCCAGCAGCTCGCCTGCAGGGGGCACTGGGGCCAACGTCCTGACTTTC. Based on the CDR3 plus reference TRBV7-9 and TRBJ2-6, the full variable domain is DTGVSQNPRHKITKRGQNVTFRCDPISEHNRLYWYRQTLGQGPEFLTYFQNEAQLEKSRLLSDRFSAERPKGSFSTLEIQRTEQGDSAMYLCASSSPAGGTGANVLTFGAGSRLTVL.

This chain connects TRBV28 to TRBJ2-7, with 8 bases identical to TRBD2. The CDR3 loop spans 15 amino acids. CDR1 MDHEN and CDR2 SYDVKM come from the germline V gene. J lost 3 bases, V lost 6 bases, and 10 bases had no gene match. CDR3 protein: CASRGLAGGYYEQYF. CDR3 bases: TGTGCCAGCAGGGGGTTGGCGGGAGGATACTACGAGCAGTACTTC.

This chain uses TRBV5-1 with TRBJ2-7; 10 bases agree with TRBD2. Germline V CDR1 and CDR2: SGHRS, YFSETQ. V trimming: 1 base; J trimming: 0 bases; junction bases outside the gene matches: 7. The CDR3 length is 17 residues. This CDR3 reads CASSLTSGARSSYEQYF. The CDR3 region has the DNA TGCGCCAGCAGCTTGACTAGCGGGGCAAGGAGCTCCTACGAGCAGTACTTC.

This chain uses TRBV5-6 with TRBJ2-2; 12 nucleotides match TRBD2. Germline V gene data show CDR1 as SGHDT and CDR2 as YYEEEE. Trimming at V came to 5 bases and at J to 4 bases, leaving 6 bases not matched to a gene. CDR3 length: 16 amino acids. The CDR3 DNA reads as TGTGCCAGCAGAACGATGGGACTAGCGGGCACCGGGGAGCTGTTTTTT. It encodes CASRTMGLAGTGELFF.

This clone turned up a few times. V and J are TRBV5-1 and TRBJ2-2, with TRBD2 matching over 7 bases. This CDR3 contains 14 residues. With V trimmed by 8 bases and J by 2 bases, 6 bases remained unmatched. The germline CDR1 and CDR2 sequences are SGHRS and YFSETQ. As DNA, the CDR3 is TGCGCCAGGTCCGGGACTAATAACACCGGGGAGCTGTTTTTT. It encodes CARSGTNNTGELFF.

This rearrangement joins TRBV10-3 to TRBJ1-2, with TRBD1 as a possible D gene (6 bases). V was trimmed by 4 bases and J by 1 base, leaving 13 bases between them. This CDR3 spans 15 amino acids. CDR1 is ENHRY, CDR2 SYGVKD, per germline. CDR3 sequence reads: CAISGTAKHNYGYTF. The CDR3 coding sequence is TGTGCCATCAGTGGGACAGCGAAACATAACTATGGCTACACCTTC.

Remarks on this clone: The same CDR3 can be traced to other DNA sequences in this sample. This chain links TRBV7-8 with TRBJ1-1; no clear D. Looked up from germline, CDR1 is SGHVS and CDR2 is FQNEAQ. This CDR3 region has 14 residues. Trimming left V 7 bases short and J 6 bases short, with 18 bases between. The CDR3 loop reads CASTEQPIYSEAFF. The CDR3 DNA reads as TGTGCCAGCACGGAGCAGCCCATTTACTCTGAAGCTTTCTTT.

This chain joins TRBV27 and TRBJ2-1; perhaps TRBD2 as D (7 bases). Germline loops: CDR1 MNHEY, CDR2 SMNVEV (reference sequence). V lost 5 bases, J lost 6 bases, and 14 bases lay in between. The CDR3 totals 14 residues. The CDR3 reads CASSPRGGPNEQFF. The CDR3, as DNA: TGTGCCAGCAGTCCAAGGGGGGGTCCCAATGAGCAGTTCTTC.

This rearrangement joins TRBV5-1 to TRBJ2-5, with D unresolved. The end of the DNA is better explained by TRBJ2-7, so the J call may be wrong. This CDR3 has 17 residues. Germline V gene data show CDR1 as SGHRS and CDR2 as YFSETQ. The CDR3 here is CASSLVSTHTLDYEQYF. The CDR3 coding sequence is TGCGCCAGCAGCTTGGTTTCCACTCACACCCTCGACTACGAGCAGTACTTC.

The chain couples TRBV5-6 to TRBJ1-1, with a possible D match to TRBD1 (6 bases). Germline CDR1 reads SGHDT; CDR2 reads YYEEEE. V was clipped by 5 bases and J by 1 base, with 12 bases between them. CDR3 size: 14 residues. CDR3 bases: TGTGCCAGCAGATACAGGGTCGGGAACACTGAAGCTTTCTTT. Translation: CASRYRVGNTEAFF.

J is TRBJ2-7 and V is TRBV14; a weak D match, TRBD1 (6 bases). Per the germline V gene, CDR1 is SGHDN and CDR2 is FVKESK. The CDR3 consists of 14 residues. The V end lost 8 bases, the J end lost 6 bases, and 20 bases lay between the germline ends. The CDR3 reads CASGTGTRGLEQYF. Written as DNA, the CDR3 is TGTGCCAGCGGTACCGGGACACGGGGCCTCGAGCAGTACTTC.

The chain couples TRBV30 to TRBJ1-2, with TRBD1 identical over 7 bases. With 4 bases clipped from V and 3 bases from J, the junction kept 5 bases outside the gene matches. Germline V gene data show CDR1 as GTSNPN and CDR2 as SVGIG (reference sequence). This CDR3 comprises 13 residues. DNA of the CDR3: TGTGCCTGGAACTTCCAGGGGGACTATGGCTACACCTTC. This sequence encodes CAWNFQGDYGYTF.

This sequence joins TRBV28 and TRBJ2-2; tentatively, D is TRBD1 (5 bases). CDR1 MDHEN and CDR2 SYDVKM come from the germline V gene. V lost 5 bases and J 5 bases, leaving 15 bases between the germline ends. The CDR3 extends over 15 amino acids. The CDR3 loop is CASSPTTPGTGELFF. The DNA of the CDR3 is TGTGCCAGCAGTCCCACAACTCCAGGGACCGGGGAGCTGTTTTTT.

This clone has just a few counts. The V gene is TRBV7-2, the J gene TRBJ1-5, with a weak D call TRBD1 (6 bases). The CDR3 runs 15 residues. V lost 1 base, J lost 1 base, and 8 bases lay in between. Germline values: CDR1 SGHTA, CDR2 FQGNSA. The CDR3 bases are TGTGCCAGCAGCTTAGAGAGGGGGAGCAATCAGCCCCAGCATTTT. Translated: CASSLERGSNQPQHF.

The chain joins TRBV6-5 to TRBJ1-1, with TRBD1 as a possible D gene (5 bases). The CDR3 spans 14 residues. Germline-derived CDR1 and CDR2 are MNHEY and SVGAGI. V lost 5 bases to trimming and J lost 0 bases, with 10 bases between them. CDR3 amino acids: CASSTTAMNTEAFF. DNA of the CDR3: TGTGCCAGCAGTACGACAGCTATGAACACTGAAGCTTTCTTT.

The chain has TRBV30 and TRBJ1-1, with TRBD1 identical over 7 bases. CDR3 length: 12 amino acids. The germline V gene has CDR1 GTSNPN and CDR2 SVGIG (reference sequence). V trimming: 8 bases; J trimming: 9 bases; junction bases outside the gene matches: 12. The CDR3 is CALQGNRGQAFF. For the CDR3, the DNA is TGTGCCCTCCAGGGGAATAGGGGGCAAGCTTTCTTT. Full variable domain (outside the CDR3, taken from reference TRBV30 and TRBJ1-1): SQTIHQWPATLVQPVGSPLSLECTVEGTSNPNLYWYRQAAGRGLQLLFYSVGIGQISSEVPQNLSASRPQDRQFILSSKKLLLSDSGFYLCALQGNRGQAFFGQGTRLTVV.

The chain is built from TRBV18 and TRBJ2-1, with 8 nucleotides matching TRBD2. CDR3 size: 16 residues. The V segment lost 0 bases and the J segment 7 bases; nucleotides outside the gene matches: 8. The germline gives CDR1 KGHSH, CDR2 LQKENI. In DNA, the CDR3 is TGTGCCAGCTCACCACCCACTAGCGGTCTACAGAATGAGCAGTTCTTC. This translates into CASSPPTSGLQNEQFF. Looking up the rest from reference TRBV18 and TRBJ2-1 gives the full variable domain: NAGVMQNPRHLVRRRGQEARLRCSPMKGHSHVYWYRQLPEEGLKFMVYLQKENIIDESGMPKERFSAEFPKEGPSILRIQQVVRGDSAAYFCASSPPTSGLQNEQFFGPGTRLTVL.

V usage is TRBV20-1 and J usage is TRBJ2-5; the D is unclear. V gave up 4 bases and J gave up 3 bases, with 3 bases separating them. CDR3 length: 10 amino acids. Germline V gives CDR1 DFQATT, CDR2 SNEGSKA (reference sequence). The CDR3 is CSAIKETQYF. The CDR3 DNA is TGCAGTGCTATAAAAGAGACCCAGTACTTC.

The V and J genes are TRBV6-1 and TRBJ1-1; 7 bases agree with TRBD1. J lost 4 bases, V lost 1 base, and 9 bases had no gene match. The CDR3 totals 16 residues. Germline assignment: CDR1 MNHNS and CDR2 SASEGT. This CDR3 is CASSEGQGWSLTEAFF. In DNA form, the CDR3 reads TGTGCCAGCAGTGAAGGACAGGGATGGAGCCTCACTGAAGCTTTCTTT.

This clone was seen more than once but under ten times. The rearrangement uses TRBV11-2 and TRBJ2-7; 7 bases are shared with TRBD2. The CDR3 is made up of 13 amino acids. Per the germline V gene, CDR1 is SGHAT and CDR2 is FQNNGV. J gave up 5 bases and V 3 bases, and 4 bases lay outside the gene matches. This chain's CDR3 is CASSLGGDDEQYF. Written as DNA, the CDR3 is TGTGCCAGCAGCTTGGGAGGGGACGACGAGCAGTACTTC.